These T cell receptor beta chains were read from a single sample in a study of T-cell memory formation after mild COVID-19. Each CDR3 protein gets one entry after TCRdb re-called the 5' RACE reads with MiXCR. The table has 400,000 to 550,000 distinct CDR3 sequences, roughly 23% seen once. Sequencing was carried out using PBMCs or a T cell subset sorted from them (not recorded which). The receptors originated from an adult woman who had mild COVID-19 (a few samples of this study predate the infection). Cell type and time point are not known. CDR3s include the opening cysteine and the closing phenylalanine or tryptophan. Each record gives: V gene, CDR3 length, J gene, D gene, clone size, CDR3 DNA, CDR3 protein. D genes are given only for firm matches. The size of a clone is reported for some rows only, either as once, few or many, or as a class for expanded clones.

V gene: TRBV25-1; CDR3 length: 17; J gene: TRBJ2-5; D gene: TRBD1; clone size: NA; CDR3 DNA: TGTGCCAGCAGTGAGGCTACGTCGGGGACAGGGAAAGAGACCCAGTACTTC; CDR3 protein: CASSEATSGTGKETQYF
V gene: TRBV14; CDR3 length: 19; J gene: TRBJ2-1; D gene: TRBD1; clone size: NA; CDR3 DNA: TGTGCCAGCAGCCAAGTATTTCCGTGGGACAGGGGCTCCTACAATGAGCAGTTATTC; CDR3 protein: CASSQVFPWDRGSYNEQLF
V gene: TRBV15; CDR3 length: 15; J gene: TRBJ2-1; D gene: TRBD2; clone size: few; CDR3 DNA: TGTGCCACCAGCAGAGAGGGCGGGGGGGCATATGAGCAGTTCTTC; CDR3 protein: CATSREGGGAYEQFF
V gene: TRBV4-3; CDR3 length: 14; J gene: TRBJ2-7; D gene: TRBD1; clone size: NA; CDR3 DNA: TGCGCCAGCAGCCAAGGCGGACAGGCTTACGAGCAGTACTTC; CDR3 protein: CASSQGGQAYEQYF
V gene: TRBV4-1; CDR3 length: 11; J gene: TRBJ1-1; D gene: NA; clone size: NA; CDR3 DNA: TGCGCCAGCAGCCATGGTTTCACTCCACACTTT; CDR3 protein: CASSHGFTPHF
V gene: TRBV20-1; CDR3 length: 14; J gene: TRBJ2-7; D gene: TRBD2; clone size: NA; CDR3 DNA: TGCAGTGCCGAATTCCCCGGGGGGGCCTACGAGCAGTACTTC; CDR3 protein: CSAEFPGGAYEQYF
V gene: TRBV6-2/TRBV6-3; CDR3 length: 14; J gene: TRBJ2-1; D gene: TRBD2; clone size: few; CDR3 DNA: TGTGCCAGCAACCCTGGGACTAGCCAAAATGAGCAGTTCTTC; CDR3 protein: CASNPGTSQNEQFF
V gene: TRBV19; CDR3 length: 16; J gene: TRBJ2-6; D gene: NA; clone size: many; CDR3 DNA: TGTGCCAGTAGTAGGGACGGCAGCTCTGGGGCCAACGTCCTGACTTTC; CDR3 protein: CASSRDGSSGANVLTF
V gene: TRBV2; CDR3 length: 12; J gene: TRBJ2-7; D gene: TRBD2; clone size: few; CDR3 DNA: TGTGCCAGCAGGAGCGGGAGCTACGAGCAGTACTTC; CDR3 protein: CASRSGSYEQYF
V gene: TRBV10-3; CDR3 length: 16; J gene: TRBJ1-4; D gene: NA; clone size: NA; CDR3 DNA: TGTGCCATCAGCCCAAAGTCCACTGCAACTAATGAAAAACTGTTTTTT; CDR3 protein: CAISPKSTATNEKLFF
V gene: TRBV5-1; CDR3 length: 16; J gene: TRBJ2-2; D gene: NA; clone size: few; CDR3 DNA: TGCGCCAGCAGCTCGATTGTGGCAGGGAAGACCGGGGAGCTGTTTTTT; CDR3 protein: CASSSIVAGKTGELFF
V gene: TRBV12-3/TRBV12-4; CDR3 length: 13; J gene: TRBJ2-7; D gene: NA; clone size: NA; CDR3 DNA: TGTGCCAGCATGTCACGGGGAGTCTACGAGCAGTACTTC; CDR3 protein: CASMSRGVYEQYF
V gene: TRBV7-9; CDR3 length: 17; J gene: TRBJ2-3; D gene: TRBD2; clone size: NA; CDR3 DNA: TGTGCCAGCAGCTCTTCTAGCGGGGGGGCCCCCACAGATACGCAGTATTTT; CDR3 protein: CASSSSSGGAPTDTQYF
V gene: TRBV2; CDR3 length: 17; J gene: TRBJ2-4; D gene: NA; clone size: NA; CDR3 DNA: TGTGCCAGCAGTGCCGGAAGGATGGGGCTAGCCAAAAACATTCAGTACTTC; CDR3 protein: CASSAGRMGLAKNIQYF
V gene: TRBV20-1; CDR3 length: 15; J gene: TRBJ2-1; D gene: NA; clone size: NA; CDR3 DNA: TGCAGTGCTAGGGGAGTAGGAGGCCGCGTGAGTGAGCAGTTCTTC; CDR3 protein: CSARGVGGRVSEQFF